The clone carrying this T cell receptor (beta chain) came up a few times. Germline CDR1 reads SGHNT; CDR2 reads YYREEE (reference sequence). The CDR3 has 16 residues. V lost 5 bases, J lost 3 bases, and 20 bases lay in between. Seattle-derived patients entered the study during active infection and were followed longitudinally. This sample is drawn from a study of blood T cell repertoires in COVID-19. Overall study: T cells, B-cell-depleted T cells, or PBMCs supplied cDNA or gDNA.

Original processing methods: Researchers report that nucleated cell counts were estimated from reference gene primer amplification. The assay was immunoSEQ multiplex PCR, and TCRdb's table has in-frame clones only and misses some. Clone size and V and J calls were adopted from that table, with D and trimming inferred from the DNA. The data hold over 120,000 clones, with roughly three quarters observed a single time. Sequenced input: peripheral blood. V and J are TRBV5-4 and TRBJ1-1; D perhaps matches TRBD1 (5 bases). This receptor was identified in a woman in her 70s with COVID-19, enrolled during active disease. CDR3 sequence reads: CASSLEGRLGHTEAFF. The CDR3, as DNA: TGTGCCAGCAGTCTGGAGGGACGACTTGGTCACACTGAAGCTTTCTTT.